The 21 T cell receptor beta chains given below trace back to one sample, sequenced in a study of CD8 T cells in Susac syndrome. RNA was extracted with the RNeasy kit, and a quantity of roughly 0.45 to 1 ug was reverse transcribed using random hexamers. One entry per CDR3 protein results from TCRdb running MiXCR on the immunoSEQ multiplex PCR reads. The table records 180,000 or so distinct CDR3 sequences, approximately 94% of them present only once. The sample taken for sequencing was CD4+ T cells from PBMCs. The source is a human donor with multiple sclerosis.

The V and J genes are TRBV29-1 and TRBJ2-2; D ambiguous. With 2 bases removed from V and 3 bases from J, the gap between germline ends came to 4 bases. The CDR3 is 12 residues long. Germline values: CDR1 SQVTM, CDR2 ANQGSEA. This chain's CDR3 is CSVETDTGELFF. The CDR3 nucleotides are TGCAGCGTTGAAACGGACACCGGGGAGCTGTTTTTT.

This clonotype appeared a single time. This sequence joins TRBV30 and TRBJ1-2, with D perhaps matching TRBD1 (6 bases). This CDR3 is built from 14 residues. V was clipped by 1 base and J by 8 bases, with 17 bases between them. Germline-derived CDR1 and CDR2 are GTSNPN and SVGIG (reference sequence). DNA for the CDR3: TGTGCCTGGAGTGCAAATCGGGGGCGCGGGGGCTACACCTTC. This translates into CAWSANRGRGGYTF.

Comment on this clonotype: The junction departs from germline at one end; a sequencing error may be responsible. J is TRBJ2-1 and V is TRBV20-1; the D gene is possibly TRBD1 (6 bases). The germline gives CDR1 DFQATT, CDR2 SNEGSKA (reference sequence). The CDR3 is 13 residues long. In DNA form, the CDR3 reads TGCAGTGCTAGCTACACTTTTGACCAGGGGCCTCGCTTC. Amino acid sequence: CSASYTFDQGPRF.

The chain carries TRBV30 and TRBJ2-1; D gene uncertain. The V end lost 4 bases, the J end lost 10 bases, and 20 bases lay between the germline ends. CDR1 is GTSNPN, CDR2 SVGIG, per germline (reference sequence). The CDR3 totals 14 residues. CDR3 amino acids: CAWTPVPLLEEQFF. The CDR3 DNA reads TGTGCCTGGACCCCCGTTCCCCTCCTGGAGGAGCAGTTCTTC.

The V gene is TRBV20-1, the J gene TRBJ1-1; the match to TRBD1 covers 7 bases. CDR1 is DFQATT and CDR2 is SNEGSKA in the germline V gene (reference sequence). After removal of 8 bases from V and 2 bases from J, the junction contained 5 bases not matched to a gene. The length of the CDR3 is 12 residues. The CDR3 bases are TGCAGTCCGGGGGACAGCAACACTGAAGCTTTCTTT. It codes for CSPGDSNTEAFF.

This chain links TRBV27 with TRBJ1-6; 9 nucleotides align to TRBD1. Unmatched junction bases numbered 6, after V lost 2 bases and J lost 10 bases. Germline V gene sequence: CDR1 MNHEY, CDR2 SMNVEV (reference sequence). The CDR3 has 15 amino acids. CDR3 nucleotide sequence: TGTGCCAGCAGTTTAACGGGACAGGGACGATCACCCCTCCACTTT. It yields the protein CASSLTGQGRSPLHF.

The V call is TRBV30, the J call TRBJ1-2; D is uncertain. Trimming took 6 bases from V and 6 from J, leaving 8 bases between them. Germline V lookup: CDR1 GTSNPN, CDR2 SVGIG (reference sequence). This CDR3 has 10 residues. The CDR3 is CACLGHGYTF. CDR3 bases: TGTGCCTGCCTCGGACATGGCTACACCTTC.

This clonotype was seen once. The chain is built from TRBV7-9 and TRBJ2-3, with a possible D match to TRBD1 (7 bases). V lost 0 bases to trimming and J lost 3 bases, with 13 bases between them. The CDR3 contains 16 residues. In germline, CDR1 is SEHNR, CDR2 FQNEAQ (reference sequence). CDR3 nucleotides: TGTGCCAGCAGCTTAGCGGAGGGGGCGCGTACAGATACGCAGTATTTT. This gives the protein CASSLAEGARTDTQYF. Supplemented by reference TRBV7-9 and TRBJ2-3, the full variable domain reads DTGVSQNPRHKITKRGQNVTFRCDPISEHNRLYWYRQTLGQGPEFLTYFQNEAQLEKSRLLSDRFSAERPKGSFSTLEIQRTEQGDSAMYLCASSLAEGARTDTQYFGPGTRLTVL.

This sequence joins TRBV3-1 and TRBJ2-5; TRBD2 agrees at 8 bases. Germline V gene lookup returns CDR1 LGHDT and CDR2 YNNKEL (reference sequence). The CDR3 covers 15 residues. Trimming removed 1 base from V and 4 bases from J; junction bases left unmatched: 5. The chain's CDR3 is CASSQVGLAGETQYF. The CDR3 nucleotides are TGTGCCAGCAGCCAAGTTGGACTAGCTGGAGAGACCCAGTACTTC.

This chain joins TRBV20-1 and TRBJ2-1, with 7 bases that match TRBD1. The J segment lost 4 bases and the V segment lost 6 bases, leaving 9 bases of the junction unmatched. Germline CDR1 DFQATT, CDR2 SNEGSKA (reference sequence). This CDR3 region has 14 residues. As DNA, the CDR3 is TGCAGTGCAACTACCCCGGGACAGTACAATGAGCAGTTCTTC. Translated, it gives CSATTPGQYNEQFF.

CDR3 in amino acids: CASSSTGIANYGYTF. CDR3 nucleotides: TGTGCCAGCAGCTCCACAGGGATAGCTAACTATGGCTACACCTTC. The gene calls are TRBV7-9 and TRBJ1-2; D perhaps matches TRBD1 (6 bases). Looked up from germline, CDR1 is SEHNR and CDR2 is FQNEAQ (reference sequence). CDR3 length: 15 residues. Trimming removed 4 bases from V and 0 bases from J, with 12 bases in between.

The CDR3 loop reads CASSPGTSWMETQYF. In DNA, the CDR3 is TGTGCCAGCAGCCCGGGGACTAGCTGGATGGAGACCCAGTACTTC. The chain has TRBV5-6 and TRBJ2-5; 9 bases map to TRBD2. V was clipped by 4 bases and J by 5 bases; unmatched bases: 9. The CDR3 is made up of 15 amino acids. The germline CDR1 and CDR2 sequences are SGHDT and YYEEEE.

The V call is TRBV12-3 or TRBV12-4, the J call TRBJ2-7; 10 bases line up with TRBD1. V trimming: 3 bases; J trimming: 6 bases; junction bases outside the gene matches: 5. The CDR3 is made up of 14 amino acids. In DNA, the CDR3 is TGTGCCAGCAGTTTTACGGGACAGGGGCTCGAGCAGTACTTC. The encoded protein is CASSFTGQGLEQYF.

This chain links TRBV30 with TRBJ2-7; TRBD1 aligns across 9 bases. V was pared by 3 bases and J by 7 bases, with 13 bases of the junction left unmatched. The CDR3 totals 15 residues. The germline V gene has CDR1 GTSNPN and CDR2 SVGIG (reference sequence). This CDR3 reads CAWRRPGQGSKEQYF. CDR3 coding DNA: TGTGCCTGGAGGAGGCCGGGACAGGGATCCAAAGAGCAGTACTTC.

This chain connects TRBV25-1 to TRBJ2-7; 9 nucleotides line up with TRBD1. Germline V CDR1 and CDR2: MGHDK, SYGVNS. V trimming: 2 bases; J trimming: 6 bases; junction bases outside the gene matches: 8. The CDR3 totals 15 residues. CDR3 region: CASSEAGTGLSEQYF. DNA for the CDR3: TGTGCCAGCAGTGAAGCGGGGACAGGGTTGTCCGAGCAGTACTTC.

The rearrangement links TRBV7-2 to TRBJ1-1; D may be TRBD1 (5 bases). The CDR3 has 11 amino acids. Germline loops: CDR1 SGHTA, CDR2 FQGNSA. V lost 5 bases to trimming and J lost 8 bases, with 9 bases between them. CDR3 DNA: TGTGCCAGCAGCCAACGGACAGAAGCTTTCTTT. As protein: CASSQRTEAFF.

The chain employs TRBV29-1 and TRBJ2-2; D is perhaps TRBD1 (6 bases). The germline V and J ends were trimmed by 4 bases and 3 bases, with 12 bases remaining between them. CDR1 and CDR2 from the germline V gene are SQVTM and ANQGSEA. This CDR3 comprises 14 residues. This CDR3 is CSVVGQIHTGELFF. The DNA for the CDR3 is TGCAGCGTTGTAGGACAGATACACACCGGGGAGCTGTTTTTT.

V is TRBV20-1 and J is TRBJ1-5; TRBD1 matches at 7 bases. CDR1 DFQATT and CDR2 SNEGSKA come from the germline V gene (reference sequence). V dropped 3 bases and J dropped 1; count of bases not matched to a gene: 3. This CDR3 has 14 amino acids. CDR3 loop: CSARGTASNQPQHF. In DNA, the CDR3 is TGCAGTGCTAGGGGGACAGCGAGCAATCAGCCCCAGCATTTT.

The V call is TRBV29-1, the J call TRBJ2-5; the D call may be TRBD1 or TRBD2 (5 bases each). The CDR3 has 14 amino acids. Between the trimmed V and J ends, which lost 4 bases and 2 bases, there was a span of 14 bases. The germline V gene encodes CDR1 SQVTM and CDR2 ANQGSEA. CDR3 amino acids: CSVAGTVRQETQYF. CDR3 coding DNA: TGCAGCGTTGCCGGGACCGTTAGGCAAGAGACCCAGTACTTC.

This clonotype was recorded only once. V and J are TRBV29-1 and TRBJ2-5; TRBD1 agrees at 8 bases. V dropped 0 bases and J dropped 1; count of bases not matched to a gene: 1. The CDR3 sequence is 14 residues long. CDR1 and CDR2 (germline): SQVTM, ANQGSEA. The CDR3 nucleotides read TGCAGCGTTGAAGATACAGGGGGCCAAGAGACCCAGTACTTC. Protein: CSVEDTGGQETQYF. The full variable domain, completed using reference TRBV29-1 and TRBJ2-5, is SAVISQKPSRDICQRGTSLTIQCQVDSQVTMMFWYRQQPGQSLTLIATANQGSEATYESGFVIDKFPISRPNLTFSTLTVSNMSPEDSSIYLCSVEDTGGQETQYFGPGTRLLVL.

The chain has TRBV11-2 and TRBJ1-1; TRBD1 agrees at 8 bases. Germline V lookup: CDR1 SGHAT, CDR2 FQNNGV. The CDR3 runs to 15 residues. Trimming at V came to 3 bases and at J to 5 bases, leaving 8 bases not matched to a gene. This CDR3 reads CASSFRGTGLTEAFF. The CDR3 DNA sequence: TGTGCCAGCAGCTTTCGAGGGACAGGCTTAACTGAAGCTTTCTTT.